This T cell receptor (beta chain) was found in a study of cytomegalovirus exposure and HLA in healthy donors. At the level of the study: Most genotyped donors, 81% of around 370, had Caucasian-associated genetic ancestry.

Only one count was recorded for this clone. PCR amplification relied on 60 Vbeta primers (plus 13 Jbeta primers). TCRdb keeps only in-frame clones here, not all; method: immunoSEQ multiplex PCR. The sample gives about 55,000 clones, 77% of which show up once; approximately 2.3% is in the top ten. The CDR3 loop spans 15 amino acids. Trimming shortened V by 5 bases and J by 4 bases, and 17 bases separated the two germline ends. Looked up from germline, CDR1 is SEHNR and CDR2 is FQNEAQ (reference sequence). The genes are TRBV7-9 and TRBJ1-1, with TRBD1 as a possible D gene (5 bases). The material sequenced was PBMCs. This TCR came from a female donor in good health and CMV-seronegative. CDR3 bases: TGTGCCAGCAGCGCTACGGGGGAGGGAGTCACTGAAGCTTTCTTT. It translates to CASSATGEGVTEAFF. The full variable domain, rest sourced from reference TRBV7-9 and TRBJ1-1, is DTGVSQNPRHKITKRGQNVTFRCDPISEHNRLYWYRQTLGQGPEFLTYFQNEAQLEKSRLLSDRFSAERPKGSFSTLEIQRTEQGDSAMYLCASSATGEGVTEAFFGQGTRLTVV.